The 19 T cell receptor beta chains in this list originate from one sample, sequenced in a study of shared clonotypes between healthy human individuals (dated by TCRdb to about 2020). Library creation used the immunoSEQ multiplex PCR assay. TCRdb limited this immuneACCESS table to in-frame rearrangements with V and J called. A share of clones is missing; checked studies link under half to unresolved V genes, and the rest is unexplained. This sample is represented by more than 900,000 clones; approximately 80% of them were singletons. The top ten clones comprise 0.55% to 0.7% of the sample. The sample taken for sequencing was memory CD4+ T cells from PBMCs. According to the study, the label for this sample's cell subset or site signals: CD45RA-negative fraction. These receptors all stem from a man aged 18 to 30 in good health. Some clones in this sample may be carry-over from other donors' samples.

The chain carries TRBV5-1 and TRBJ2-1; 7 bases align to TRBD1. Germline CDR1 is SGHRS and CDR2 is YFSETQ. This CDR3 has 14 amino acids. V shed 0 bases and J 5 bases; nucleotides not matched to a gene: 2. CDR3 residues: CASSLGDSHNEQFF. CDR3 DNA: TGCGCCAGCAGCTTGGGGGACAGCCACAATGAGCAGTTCTTC.

This clone was detected a few times. The rearrangement joins TRBV28 to TRBJ2-7; unclear D gene. Looked up from germline, CDR1 is MDHEN and CDR2 is SYDVKM. Trimming shortened V by 3 bases and J by 6 bases, and 12 bases separated the two germline ends. This CDR3 contains 13 residues. CDR3 amino acids: CASSFLRLGEQYF. The DNA of the CDR3 is TGTGCCAGCAGTTTTTTGCGCTTAGGCGAGCAGTACTTC.

J is TRBJ2-7 and V is TRBV29-1; D not certain. Trimming cost V 7 bases and J 6 bases, with 19 bases left between them. Germline V gives CDR1 SQVTM, CDR2 ANQGSEA. This CDR3 comprises 13 residues. CDR3 in DNA: TGCAGCGCTAAGGGTCCCCATCACTTCGAGCAGTACTTC. It is translated as CSAKGPHHFEQYF.

This chain uses TRBV30 with TRBJ2-5; TRBD2 matches at 9 bases. The CDR3 consists of 14 residues. V lost 2 bases, J lost 5 bases, and 6 bases stayed unmatched. Germline CDR1 and CDR2: GTSNPN and SVGIG (reference sequence). CDR3 amino acids: CAWSLGLAFETQYF. The CDR3 DNA reads TGTGCCTGGAGTTTGGGACTAGCTTTTGAGACCCAGTACTTC.

The genes are TRBV2 and TRBJ2-2; D is undetermined. There are 15 residues in the CDR3. V was cut by 0 bases and J by 5 bases, with 10 bases left in between. The germline gives CDR1 SNHLY, CDR2 FYNNEI. The CDR3 region is CASSEAGRGTGELFF. Written as DNA, the CDR3 is TGTGCCAGCAGTGAAGCCGGGCGAGGAACCGGGGAGCTGTTTTTT.

This chain uses TRBV7-9 with TRBJ2-7; 14 bases are a match to TRBD2. Germline V gene lookup returns CDR1 SEHNR and CDR2 FQNEAQ (reference sequence). The V and J ends lost 3 bases and 5 bases, in that order; junction bases with no gene match: 9. The CDR3 loop spans 17 amino acids. CDR3 nucleotide sequence: TGTGCCAGCAGCTTCGGGACTAGCGGGAGTGTACCCCACGAGCAGTACTTC. Its protein is CASSFGTSGSVPHEQYF.

V gene TRBV2 combines with J gene TRBJ1-2; D is perhaps TRBD1 (5 bases). CDR3 length: 12 residues. V was cut by 6 bases and J by 4 bases, with 9 bases left in between. CDR1 and CDR2 from the germline V gene are SNHLY and FYNNEI. The CDR3 here is CASRGDFYGYTF. DNA of the CDR3: TGTGCCAGCAGAGGGGATTTCTATGGCTACACCTTC.

This chain links TRBV11-2 with TRBJ2-3; D is undetermined. Between the trimmed V and J ends, which lost 3 bases and 0 bases, there was a span of 10 bases. The germline CDR1 and CDR2 sequences are SGHAT and FQNNGV. This CDR3 has 15 residues. Here the CDR3 DNA reads TGTGCCAGCAGCTTGACGGCAACTAGCACAGATACGCAGTATTTT. Amino acid sequence: CASSLTATSTDTQYF. Looking up the rest from reference TRBV11-2 and TRBJ2-3 gives the full variable domain: EAGVAQSPRYKIIEKRQSVAFWCNPISGHATLYWYQQILGQGPKLLIQFQNNGVVDDSQLPKDRFSAERLKGVDSTLKIQPAKLEDSAVYLCASSLTATSTDTQYFGPGTRLTVL.

The chain carries TRBV7-2 and TRBJ1-1, with D unresolved. This CDR3 spans 12 amino acids. The germline CDR1 and CDR2 sequences are SGHTA and FQGNSA. V was pared by 5 bases and J by 2 bases, with 6 bases between. The CDR3, as DNA: TGTGCCAGCAGCACTAGTAACACTGAAGCTTTCTTT. It yields the protein CASSTSNTEAFF. The whole variable domain, filled in from reference TRBV7-2 and TRBJ1-1, reads GAGVSQSPSNKVTEKGKDVELRCDPISGHTALYWYRQSLGQGLEFLIYFQGNSAPDKSGLPSDRFSAERTGGSVSTLTIQRTQQEDSAVYLCASSTSNTEAFFGQGTRLTVV.

This sequence joins TRBV7-2 and TRBJ1-2; maybe TRBD1 (6 bases). The ends were cut back, 1 base at V and 8 bases at J, with 8 bases in the middle. The CDR3 sequence is 12 residues long. Germline assignment: CDR1 SGHTA and CDR2 FQGNSA. This CDR3 reads CASSLDGGGYTF. The CDR3 nucleotides are TGTGCCAGCAGCTTAGACGGGGGCGGCTACACCTTC.

Turning to this clone: One end of the junction is discordant with germline, which a read error may explain. The chain couples TRBV5-5 to TRBJ2-7; TRBD1 might be the D (5 bases). CDR1 and CDR2 from the germline V gene are SGHKS and YYEKEE (reference sequence). This CDR3 spans 13 amino acids. CDR3 amino acids: CASTNNQGSRFAF. As DNA, the CDR3 is TGTGCCAGCACCAACAATCAGGGATCGCGTTTCGCCTTC.

The J gene is TRBJ1-4, the V gene TRBV28; TRBD1 might be the D (6 bases). Trimming cost V 7 bases and J 6 bases, with 15 bases left between them. The germline CDR1 and CDR2 sequences are MDHEN and SYDVKM. CDR3 length: 14 amino acids. The CDR3 loop reads CASTSGGVDEKLFF. CDR3 sequence (DNA): TGTGCCAGCACGTCGGGGGGCGTTGATGAAAAACTGTTTTTT.

The genes are TRBV6-4 and TRBJ2-2, with TRBD2 as a possible D gene (5 bases). V shed 8 bases and J shed 7 bases, with 17 bases lying between them. The CDR3 consists of 14 residues. Germline V gives CDR1 MRHNA, CDR2 SNTAGT. The CDR3 region has the DNA TGTGCCAGCTCCAGCGGTGATTCGGTCGGGGAGCTGTTTTTT. This encodes CASSSGDSVGELFF.

V gene TRBV5-6 combines with J gene TRBJ1-1; D remains unclear. V gave up 3 bases and J gave up 4 bases, with 22 bases separating them. There are 17 residues in the CDR3. The germline V gene encodes CDR1 SGHDT and CDR2 YYEEEE. CDR3 DNA: TGTGCCAGCAGCTCCGTCGGGAAGGTCTTGGTAGGCACTGAAGCTTTCTTT. Its translation: CASSSVGKVLVGTEAFF. Looking up the rest from reference TRBV5-6 and TRBJ1-1 gives the full variable domain: DAGVTQSPTHLIKTRGQQVTLRCSPKSGHDTVSWYQQALGQGPQFIFQYYEEEERQRGNFPDRFSGHQFPNYSSELNVNALLLGDSALYLCASSSVGKVLVGTEAFFGQGTRLTVV.

The chain uses TRBV4-3 and TRBJ2-1; D possibly matches TRBD1 or TRBD2 (5 bases each). CDR3 length: 15 residues. Germline values: CDR1 LGHNA, CDR2 YSLEER. V lost 3 bases, J lost 9 bases, and 18 bases lay in between. The CDR3 loop reads CASSHRRGSTGEQFF. The DNA of the CDR3 is TGCGCCAGCAGCCACCGACGGGGATCTACAGGTGAGCAGTTCTTC.

CDR3 in amino acids: CASSPIDRVTEAFF. In DNA form, the CDR3 reads TGTGCCAGCAGCCCGATCGACAGGGTCACTGAAGCTTTCTTT. The gene calls are TRBV11-3 and TRBJ1-1, with 7 nucleotides matching TRBD1. V gave up 5 bases and J gave up 4 bases; unmatched junction bases: 7. CDR3 size: 14 residues. Germline assignment: CDR1 SGHNT and CDR2 YENEEA.

This chain uses TRBV6-5 with TRBJ2-7; TRBD2 matches 8 bases. The ends lost 2 bases at V and 7 bases at J; junction bases unmatched: 13. Germline assignment: CDR1 MNHEY and CDR2 SVGAGI. This CDR3 spans 16 amino acids. In DNA, the CDR3 is TGTGCCAGCAGTTACGCTTCCGCGGGAGGACCTCCAGAGCAGTACTTC. Translating gives CASSYASAGGPPEQYF.

The gene calls are TRBV7-2 and TRBJ2-6, with D uncertain. V lost 4 bases, J lost 1 base, and 20 bases lay in between. CDR3 length equals 19 residues. Germline V CDR1 and CDR2: SGHTA, FQGNSA. The CDR3 region has the DNA TGTGCCAGCAGCTCGAGCGAAATACTGACTCAATCTGGGGCCAACGTCCTGACTTTC. It yields the protein CASSSSEILTQSGANVLTF.

This chain joins TRBV5-8 and TRBJ1-5; D unclear. Germline V gene data show CDR1 as SGHTS and CDR2 as YDEGEE. The CDR3 runs 11 residues. The germline V and J ends were trimmed by 1 base and 8 bases, with 4 bases remaining between them. The CDR3 spells CASSLTKPQHF. The CDR3 DNA sequence: TGTGCCAGCAGCTTGACTAAGCCCCAGCATTTT. Based on the CDR3 plus reference TRBV5-8 and TRBJ1-5, the full variable domain is EAGVTQSPTHLIKTRGQQATLRCSPISGHTSVYWYQQALGLGLQFLLWYDEGEERNRGNFPPRFSGRQFPNYSSELNVNALELEDSALYLCASSLTKPQHFGDGTRLSIL.